The 11 T cell receptor beta chains below were found in one sample sequenced in a study of T cells in Graves' hyperthyroidism and ophthalmopathy. Amplified TCR beta CDR3 regions came from RNA transcripts. TCR CDR3 underwent first-round RT-PCR with the HTBI primer set. TCRdb re-derived calls from the multiplex PCR reads in MiXCR, one entry per CDR3 protein. The sample includes 610,000 or so distinct CDR3 sequences, around 42% seen only once; the top ten take around 7.7%. The sample comprised peripheral blood or thyroid tissue (not recorded which). These receptors were taken from a woman aged 18-29 years with Graves' hyperthyroidism.

This clonotype was counted many times. The V gene is TRBV13, the J gene TRBJ1-1; D call uncertain. Germline CDR1 is PRHDT and CDR2 is FYEKMQ (reference sequence). The CDR3 length is 14 residues. V lost 2 bases to trimming and J lost 0 bases, with 7 bases between them. The CDR3 region has the DNA TGTGCCAGCAGCTTAACAAGACTGAACACTGAAGCTTTCTTT. Protein: CASSLTRLNTEAFF.

The chain has TRBV7-6 and TRBJ2-7; 8 positions match TRBD1. J gave up 0 bases and V 6 bases, and 7 bases lay outside the gene matches. The CDR3 totals 15 residues. Germline loops: CDR1 SGHVS, CDR2 FNYEAQ. The DNA for the CDR3 is TGTGCCAGCAGTAGCAGGGGGCGTTTCTCCTACGAGCAGTACTTC. It is translated as CASSSRGRFSYEQYF.

This clonotype was seen once. CDR3 amino acids: CSSPSEYTDTQYF. The CDR3 DNA sequence: TGCAGTTCCCCTAGCGAATACACAGATACGCAGTATTTT. This chain uses TRBV20-1 with TRBJ2-3, with TRBD2 as a possible D gene (6 bases). CDR1 is DFQATT, CDR2 SNEGSKA, per germline (reference sequence). V was cut by 8 bases and J by 2 bases, with 14 bases left in between. The CDR3 runs 13 residues.

This chain uses TRBV29-1 with TRBJ1-2, with D perhaps matching TRBD1 (6 bases). This CDR3 comprises 12 residues. Germline CDR1 reads SQVTM; CDR2 reads ANQGSEA. V lost 8 bases and J 8 bases, leaving 18 bases between the germline ends. CDR3 in amino acids: CSLVGQGIGYTF. The CDR3 DNA reads as TGCAGCTTAGTCGGGCAGGGGATCGGCTACACCTTC.

V and J are TRBV2 and TRBJ2-5, with 13 bases that match TRBD2. V lost 11 bases and J lost 2; bases outside the gene matches: 5. CDR3 length: 14 residues. Germline loops: CDR1 SNHLY, CDR2 FYNNEI. CDR3 DNA sequence: TGTGCCTCCAGGACTAGCGGGAGACAAGAGACCCAGTACTTC. Translated, it gives CASRTSGRQETQYF.

The chain employs TRBV7-9 and TRBJ1-1; D possibly corresponds to TRBD1 (6 bases). Germline assignment: CDR1 SEHNR and CDR2 FQNEAQ (reference sequence). The CDR3 runs 16 residues. Deletions cut 5 bases from V and 6 bases from J, with 22 bases between. CDR3 loop: CASSLEAYGEGAEAFF. The DNA for the CDR3 is TGTGCCAGCAGCCTCGAAGCCTACGGGGAGGGGGCTGAAGCTTTCTTT. Filled out from reference TRBV7-9 and TRBJ1-1, the complete variable domain reads DTGVSQNPRHKITKRGQNVTFRCDPISEHNRLYWYRQTLGQGPEFLTYFQNEAQLEKSRLLSDRFSAERPKGSFSTLEIQRTEQGDSAMYLCASSLEAYGEGAEAFFGQGTRLTVV.

This chain links TRBV7-8 with TRBJ2-2; unclear D gene. V was cut by 4 bases and J by 2 bases, with 20 bases left in between. Germline assignment: CDR1 SGHVS and CDR2 FQNEAQ. The CDR3 has 18 amino acids. The CDR3: CASSSLRSVAQNTGELFF. Here the CDR3 DNA reads TGTGCCAGCAGCTCACTTCGAAGCGTGGCCCAAAACACCGGGGAGCTGTTTTTT.

In this sample, this clonotype turned up many times. V gene TRBV9 combines with J gene TRBJ2-5, with D perhaps TRBD2 (5 bases). Trimming removed 0 bases at V and 5 bases at J, with 11 bases between. There are 14 residues in the CDR3. Germline values: CDR1 SGDLS, CDR2 YYNGEE. The CDR3 DNA sequence: TGTGCCAGCAGCGTAGTTGAGGGTTCGGAGACCCAGTACTTC. Residues: CASSVVEGSETQYF.

This rearrangement joins TRBV20-1 to TRBJ1-1; TRBD1 might be the D (5 bases). With 6 bases removed from V and 5 bases from J, the gap between germline ends came to 19 bases. This CDR3 contains 14 residues. Looked up from germline, CDR1 is DFQATT and CDR2 is SNEGSKA (reference sequence). In nucleotides, the CDR3 is TGCAGTGCCTGGGACCAGGAGACCCTAACTGAAGCTTTCTTT. Protein: CSAWDQETLTEAFF.

The chain employs TRBV7-6 and TRBJ2-2; 8 nucleotides line up with TRBD1. The CDR3 is 14 residues long. From germline, CDR1 is SGHVS and CDR2 FNYEAQ. V lost 4 bases, J lost 6 bases, and 4 bases stayed unmatched. CDR3 region: CASSSWTGPGELFF. CDR3 nucleotide sequence: TGTGCCAGCAGCTCATGGACAGGGCCCGGGGAGCTGTTTTTT.

A note on this clonotype: The junction shows a germline mismatch at one end, possibly a read error. V is TRBV7-7 and J is TRBJ2-3; D is uncertain. The CDR3 is 13 amino acids. Germline-derived CDR1 and CDR2 are SSHAT and FNYEAQ (reference sequence). The CDR3 protein is CASSPPGADTQYF. In DNA form, the CDR3 reads TGTGCTAGCAGCCCCCCTGGGGCAGATACGCAGTATTTT.